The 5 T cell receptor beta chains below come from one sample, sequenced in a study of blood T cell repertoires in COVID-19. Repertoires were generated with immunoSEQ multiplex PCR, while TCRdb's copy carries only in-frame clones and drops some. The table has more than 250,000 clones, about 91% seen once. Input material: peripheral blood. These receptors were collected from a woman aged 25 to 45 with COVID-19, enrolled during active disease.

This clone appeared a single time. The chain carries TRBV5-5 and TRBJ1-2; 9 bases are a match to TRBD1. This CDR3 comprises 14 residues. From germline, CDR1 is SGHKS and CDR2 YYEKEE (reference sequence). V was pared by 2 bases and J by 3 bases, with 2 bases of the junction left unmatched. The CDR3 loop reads CASSLQGADYGYTF. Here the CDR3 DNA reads TGTGCCAGCAGCTTACAGGGGGCCGACTATGGCTACACCTTC.

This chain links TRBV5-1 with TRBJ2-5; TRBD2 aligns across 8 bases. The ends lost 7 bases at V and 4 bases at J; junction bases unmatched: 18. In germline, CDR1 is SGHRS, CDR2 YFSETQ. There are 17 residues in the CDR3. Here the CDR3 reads CASASAPPGGLGETQYF. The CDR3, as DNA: TGCGCCAGCGCCTCTGCACCACCGGGGGGGCTTGGAGAGACCCAGTACTTC.

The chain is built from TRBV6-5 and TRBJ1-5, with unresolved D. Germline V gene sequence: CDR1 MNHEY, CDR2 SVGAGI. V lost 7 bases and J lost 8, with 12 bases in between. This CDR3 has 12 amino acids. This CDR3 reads CASTDTFEPQHF. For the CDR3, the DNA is TGTGCCAGCACAGACACCTTTGAGCCCCAGCATTTT.

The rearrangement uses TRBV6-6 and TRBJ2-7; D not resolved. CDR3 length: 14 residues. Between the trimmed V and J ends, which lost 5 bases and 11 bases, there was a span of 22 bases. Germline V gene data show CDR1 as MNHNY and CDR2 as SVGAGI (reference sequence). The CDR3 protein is CASSPTLGLLKEYV. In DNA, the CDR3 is TGTGCCAGCAGTCCCACGCTTGGGCTATTAAAGGAGTACGTC.

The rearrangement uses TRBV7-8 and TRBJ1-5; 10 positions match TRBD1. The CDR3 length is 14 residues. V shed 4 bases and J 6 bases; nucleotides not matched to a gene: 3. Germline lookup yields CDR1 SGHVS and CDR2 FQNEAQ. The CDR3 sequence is CASSSTGGSQPQHF. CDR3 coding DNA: TGTGCCAGCAGCTCGACAGGGGGCAGTCAGCCCCAGCATTTT.